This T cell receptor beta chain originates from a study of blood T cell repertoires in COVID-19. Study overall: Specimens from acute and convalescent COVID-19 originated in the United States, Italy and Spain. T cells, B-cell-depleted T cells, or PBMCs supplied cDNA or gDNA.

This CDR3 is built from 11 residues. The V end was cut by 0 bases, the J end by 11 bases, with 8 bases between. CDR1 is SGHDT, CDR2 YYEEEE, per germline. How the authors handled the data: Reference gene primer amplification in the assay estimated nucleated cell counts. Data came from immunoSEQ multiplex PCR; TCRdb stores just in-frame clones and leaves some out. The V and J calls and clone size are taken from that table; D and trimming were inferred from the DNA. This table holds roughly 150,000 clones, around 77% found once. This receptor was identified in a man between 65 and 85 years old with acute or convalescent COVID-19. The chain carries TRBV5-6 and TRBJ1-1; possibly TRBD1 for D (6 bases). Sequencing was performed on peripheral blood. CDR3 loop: CASSLGTVAFF. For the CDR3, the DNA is TGTGCCAGCAGCTTGGGGACAGTTGCTTTCTTT.